This entry lists 22 T cell receptor beta chains sequenced from one sample in a study of T cells in women clearing cervical HPV infection. Here immunoSEQ multiplex PCR was the method, and the copy in TCRdb shows in-frame clones only, minus some. Recorded for this sample: tens of thousands of clones. The specimen was blood buffy coat. These receptors all stem from a woman between 18 and 70 years old with a cervical HPV16 infection that either progressed to CIN3+ or cleared (not recorded which).

The CDR3 reads CASSDGLFYEQYF. Partial CDR3 DNA: TGTGCCAGCAGTGACGGTCTCTTCTACGAG. This chain uses TRBV6-1 with TRBJ2-7; no reliable D call. The CDR3 extends 3 residues past the end of the read, so its final part is completed from the germline J gene. This CDR3 comprises 13 residues. The V end was cut by 3 bases, the J end by 3 bases, with 9 bases between. Germline V gene lookup returns CDR1 MNHNS and CDR2 SASEGT.

CDR3 protein: CASSSTDSSYDYTF. Partial CDR3 DNA: TGTGCCAGCAGTTCGACAGATTCCTCCTACGAC. The rearrangement uses TRBV6-2 or TRBV6-3 and TRBJ1-2; D is perhaps TRBD1 (5 bases). The CDR3 end is not reached by the read, which stops 3 residues before it; the germline J gene fills it in. The CDR3 totals 14 residues. Germline CDR1 MNHEY, CDR2 SVGEGT.

In regard to this clone: The read comes to an end 3 residues before the CDR3 does, leaving the germline J gene to fill in the end. The rearrangement joins TRBV10-3 to TRBJ2-5, with TRBD2 identical over 10 bases. The germline CDR1 and CDR2 sequences are ENHRY and SYGVKD. The CDR3 spans 16 residues. The V and J ends lost 0 bases and 5 bases, in that order; junction bases with no gene match: 6. The CDR3 loop is CAISESASGSGETQYF. The DNA read from the CDR3 is TGTGCCATCAGTGAGTCGGCTAGCGGGAGCGGGGAGACC.

This clone is called medium-sized based on its frequency. Incomplete CDR3 DNA: TGTGCCTGGGGGAATAGGGGAGGACGAACCGGGGAG. This gives the protein CAWGNRGGRTGE. The CDR3 as a whole reads CAWGNRGGRTGELFF. J is TRBJ2-2 and V is TRBV30, with D possibly TRBD2 on 6 matching bases. The read terminates 3 residues ahead of where the CDR3 ends, so the germline J gene completes it. Trimming shortened V by 5 bases and J by 5 bases, and 18 bases separated the two germline ends. Germline V gene data show CDR1 as GTSNPN and CDR2 as SVGIG (reference sequence). The CDR3 extends over 15 amino acids.

A word on this clone: The read halts 3 residues ahead of the CDR3 end, with the missing end drawn from the germline J gene. The gene calls are TRBV2 and TRBJ1-4, with 9 bases that match TRBD1. The CDR3 covers 14 residues. The germline V gene has CDR1 SNHLY and CDR2 FYNNEI. The V segment lost 9 bases and the J segment 7 bases; nucleotides outside the gene matches: 9. Partial CDR3 DNA: TGTGCCAGTCGAACCGGGACAGGGACTGAAAAA. Its translation: CASRTGTGTEK. The entire CDR3 sequence reads CASRTGTGTEKLFF.

Comment on this clone: The read ends 3 residues early relative to the CDR3; the germline J gene fills the gap. The V gene is TRBV28, the J gene TRBJ2-7; 9 bases align to TRBD1. After removal of 4 bases from V and 1 base from J, the junction contained 5 bases not matched to a gene. CDR3 length: 15 residues. Germline assignment: CDR1 MDHEN and CDR2 SYDVKM. The CDR3 loop is CASSSSGTGSYEQYF. Incomplete CDR3 DNA: TGTGCCAGCAGTTCCTCCGGGACAGGGTCCTACGAG.

Points on this clone: The read comes to an end 3 residues before the CDR3 does, leaving the germline J gene to fill in the end. The rearrangement uses TRBV18 and TRBJ2-7; D perhaps matches TRBD1 (6 bases). The V end was cut by 3 bases, the J end by 3 bases, with 12 bases between. Germline-derived CDR1 and CDR2 are KGHSH and LQKENI. The CDR3 has 14 amino acids. CDR3: CASSPPAGDYEQYF. Incomplete CDR3 DNA: TGTGCCAGCTCACCCCCGGCAGGGGACTACGAG. The full variable domain, completed using reference TRBV18 and TRBJ2-7, is NAGVMQNPRHLVRRRGQEARLRCSPMKGHSHVYWYRQLPEEGLKFMVYLQKENIIDESGMPKERFSAEFPKEGPSILRIQQVVRGDSAAYFCASSPPAGDYEQYFGPGTRLTVT.

On this clone itself: The read ends 3 residues shy of where the CDR3 ends; the end is completed using the germline J gene. The chain employs TRBV2 and TRBJ1-6; TRBD1 aligns across 7 bases. CDR3 size: 15 residues. Germline CDR1 and CDR2: SNHLY and FYNNEI. With 6 bases clipped from V and 7 bases from J, the junction kept 9 bases outside the gene matches. CDR3: CASRPGTVGNSPLHF. The sequenced part of the CDR3 DNA is TGTGCCAGCAGACCCGGGACAGTGGGGAATTCACCC. Based on the CDR3 plus reference TRBV2 and TRBJ1-6, the full variable domain is EPEVTQTPSHQVTQMGQEVILRCVPISNHLYFYWYRQILGQKVEFLVSFYNNEISEKSEIFDDQFSVERPDGSNFTLKIRSTKLEDSAMYFCASRPGTVGNSPLHFGNGTRLTVT.

As concerns this clone: The read finishes 3 residues shy of the CDR3 end, and the germline J gene is used to complete it. The chain carries TRBV5-4 and TRBJ2-1; TRBD2 is a possible D gene (6 bases). Looked up from germline, CDR1 is SGHNT and CDR2 is YYREEE (reference sequence). This CDR3 contains 15 residues. Trimming removed 1 base from V and 2 bases from J, with 10 bases in between. The covered CDR3 bases are TGTGCCAGCAGCTTGAGGACTATCACCTACAATGAG. Translation: CASSLRTITYNE. The full CDR3 sequence reads CASSLRTITYNEQFF. The full variable domain, its missing parts supplied by reference TRBV5-4 and TRBJ2-1, is ETGVTQSPTHLIKTRGQQVTLRCSSQSGHNTVSWYQQALGQGPQFIFQYYREEENGRGNFPPRFSGLQFPNYSSELNVNALELDDSALYLCASSLRTITYNEQFFGPGTRLTVL.

Regarding this clone: The CDR3 end lies 3 residues beyond the end of the read and is filled in from the germline J gene. This sequence joins TRBV7-2 and TRBJ1-5; TRBD1 agrees at 10 bases. V lost 4 bases, J lost 5 bases, and 5 bases stayed unmatched. The germline V gene encodes CDR1 SGHTA and CDR2 FQGNSA. This CDR3 contains 15 residues. The sequenced part of the CDR3 DNA is TGTGCCAGCAGCTCGGGACAGGGGTGGGATCAGCCC. It is translated as CASSSGQGWDQP. The full CDR3 sequence reads CASSSGQGWDQPQHF. The full variable domain, in which reference TRBV7-2 and TRBJ1-5 provide the parts outside the CDR3, is GAGVSQSPSNKVTEKGKDVELRCDPISGHTALYWYRQSLGQGLEFLIYFQGNSAPDKSGLPSDRFSAERTGGSVSTLTIQRTQQEDSAVYLCASSSGQGWDQPQHFGDGTRLSIL.

As to this clone: The CDR3 is cut off 3 residues early in the read; its end comes from the germline J gene. The chain recombines TRBV10-3 with TRBJ2-1; 9 bases line up with TRBD2. CDR3 size: 15 residues. Germline-derived CDR1 and CDR2 are ENHRY and SYGVKD. V lost 2 bases to trimming and J lost 7 bases; unmatched junction nucleotides: 6. CDR3 amino acids: CAISEATSGDNEQFF. CDR3 DNA, as far as it was read: TGTGCCATCAGTGAGGCGACTAGCGGTGATAATGAG.

In regard to this clone: Coverage ceases 3 residues before the CDR3 finishes, and the germline J gene fills in the end. The chain links TRBV29-1 to TRBJ2-7, with 9 nucleotides matching TRBD2. Looked up from germline, CDR1 is SQVTM and CDR2 is ANQGSEA. CDR3 length: 16 residues. With 4 bases clipped from V and 2 bases from J, the junction kept 12 bases outside the gene matches. CDR3 DNA (partial): TGCAGCGTTGCAGGACTAGCGTCCGGGAGAACCTACGAG. Residues: CSVAGLASGRTYE. The full CDR3 sequence reads CSVAGLASGRTYEQYF.

As to this clone: Read coverage stops 3 residues before the CDR3 terminus; the germline J gene supplies the remainder. V is TRBV7-8 and J is TRBJ2-7; D perhaps matches TRBD2 (5 bases). Germline-derived CDR1 and CDR2 are SGHVS and FQNEAQ. V lost 5 bases and J lost 1, with 15 bases in between. This CDR3 is 15 amino acids long. The DNA read from the CDR3 is TGTGCCAGCAGCATTCGGGCGGGCCCTTCCTACGAG. The encoded protein is CASSIRAGPSYE. The CDR3 as a whole reads CASSIRAGPSYEQYF.

Comments on this clone: Read data end 3 residues before the CDR3 end; the end is taken from the germline J gene. V gene TRBV30 combines with J gene TRBJ1-6; 7 nucleotides align to TRBD1. Germline-derived CDR1 and CDR2 are GTSNPN and SVGIG (reference sequence). J was trimmed by 7 bases and V by 0 bases; bases with no gene match: 6. CDR3 size: 15 residues. CDR3 sequence reads: CAWSVGAGGNSPLHF. The CDR3 DNA, read in part, is TGTGCCTGGAGTGTTGGTGCAGGGGGAAATTCACCC.

Points on this clone: The junction shows a germline mismatch at one end, possibly a read error. The CDR3 extends 3 residues past the end of the read, so its final part is completed from the germline J gene. Additional DNA sequences in this sample encode the identical CDR3. V is TRBV2 and J is TRBJ1-3; D is undetermined. Germline CDR1 reads SNHLY; CDR2 reads FYNNEI. This CDR3 is 14 amino acids long. The CDR3 bases that were read are TGTGCCAGCAGTGCCGGACGGGGAGGAAACACA. Its translation: CASSAGRGGNT. The entire CDR3 is CASSAGRGGNTIYF.

As for this clone: The read ends 3 residues shy of where the CDR3 ends; the end is completed using the germline J gene. The chain links TRBV7-9 to TRBJ2-7, with 7 bases aligning to TRBD1. J lost 0 bases, V lost 4 bases, and 3 bases had no gene match. CDR3 length equals 14 residues. Germline CDR1 is SEHNR and CDR2 is FQNEAQ (reference sequence). The CDR3 region is CASSSGTVSYEQYF. The part of the CDR3 DNA that was read is TGTGCCAGCAGCTCAGGGACAGTCTCCTACGAG.

The CDR3 here is CASSISQSSNQPQHF. Incomplete CDR3 DNA: TGTGCCAGTAGTATCTCACAGAGTAGCAATCAGCCC. The V gene is TRBV19, the J gene TRBJ1-5, with D uncertain. The read halts 3 residues ahead of the CDR3 end, with the missing end drawn from the germline J gene. V shed 3 bases and J shed 0 bases, with 9 bases lying between them. Germline assignment: CDR1 LNHDA and CDR2 SQIVND (reference sequence). This CDR3 is built from 15 residues.

Worth noting for this clone: The sequenced fragment ends 3 residues before the CDR3 boundary, so the rest is inferred from the germline J gene. The chain couples TRBV6-2 or TRBV6-3 to TRBJ2-5; TRBD1 might be the D (6 bases). The CDR3 has 13 amino acids. Trimming cost V 6 bases and J 5 bases, with 13 bases left between them. CDR1 is MNHEY and CDR2 is SVGEGT in the germline V gene. The CDR3 region is CASRGTSGETQYF. The sequenced CDR3 bases are TGTGCCAGCAGGGGGACATCGGGGGAGACC.

In the case of this clone: The CDR3 extends 3 residues past the end of the read, so its final part is completed from the germline J gene. The chain combines TRBV28 with TRBJ2-7; 9 nucleotides align to TRBD2. CDR1 is MDHEN and CDR2 is SYDVKM in the germline V gene. After removal of 7 bases from V and 2 bases from J, the junction contained 6 bases not matched to a gene. CDR3 length: 14 amino acids. Incomplete CDR3 DNA: TGTGCCAGCAACTCAGCGGGAGGCGCCTACGAG. Translating gives CASNSAGGAYE. The full CDR3 protein reads CASNSAGGAYEQYF.

As for this clone: The observed sequence ends 3 residues before the CDR3 terminus, with the missing tail filled in from the germline J gene. The rearrangement links TRBV20-1 to TRBJ1-1, with TRBD1 matching over 7 bases. The ends lost 3 bases at V and 1 base at J; junction bases unmatched: 5. The length of the CDR3 is 14 residues. Germline V gene sequence: CDR1 DFQATT, CDR2 SNEGSKA (reference sequence). The CDR3 DNA, read in part, is TGCAGTGCTAGTTTAGGGGGCGGGAACACTGAA. Translation: CSASLGGGNTE. The complete CDR3 sequence is CSASLGGGNTEAFF.

Worth noting for this clone: The CDR3 end lies 3 residues beyond the end of the read and is filled in from the germline J gene. The J gene is TRBJ2-1, the V gene TRBV16; TRBD2 might be the D (6 bases). V was pared by 0 bases and J by 7 bases, with 10 bases between. Looked up from germline, CDR1 is KGHSY and CDR2 is FQNENV. The CDR3 spans 14 residues. CDR3 bases read: TGTGCCAGCAGCCAATCACGGGGGATGAATGAG. Amino acids: CASSQSRGMNE. The whole CDR3 sequence is CASSQSRGMNEQFF. Supplemented by reference TRBV16 and TRBJ2-1, the full variable domain reads GEEVAQTPKHLVRGEGQKAKLYCAPIKGHSYVFWYQQVLKNEFKFLISFQNENVFDETGMPKERFSAKCLPNSPCSLEIQATKLEDSAVYFCASSQSRGMNEQFFGPGTRLTVL.

With respect to this clone: With the read ending 3 residues before the CDR3 end, the germline J gene is used to fill in that end. The chain is built from TRBV2 and TRBJ1-5; D gene uncertain. From germline, CDR1 is SNHLY and CDR2 FYNNEI. V dropped 4 bases and J dropped 4 bases, with 5 bases sitting between them. The CDR3 is made up of 12 amino acids. The sequenced part of the CDR3 DNA is TGTGCCAGCAGTGCCGGGAATCAGCCC. Its translation is CASSAGNQP. The full CDR3 sequence reads CASSAGNQPQHF.